These 17 T cell receptor beta chains were sequenced from one sample in a study of blood T cells in healthy people across ages. Primers used in a second PCR of about 7 to 12 cycles were a sample-barcoded 5' primer and a J-beta primer mix. A single record per CDR3 protein comes from TCRdb applying MiXCR to the 5' RACE reads. In the table there are 600,000 to 900,000 distinct CDR3 sequences, roughly 24% of which are singletons. These data also featured in a second study, about T cells of mothers and their children.

Sequencing was done on a sample of blood. The receptors shown here come from a boy under 18 in good health.

This clonotype was seen a handful of times. The V gene is TRBV12-3 or TRBV12-4, the J gene TRBJ2-3, with 9 positions matching TRBD1. V shed 6 bases and J 6 bases; nucleotides not matched to a gene: 4. The CDR3 has 13 residues. In nucleotides, the CDR3 is TGTGCCAGCAGGGGACAGGGCTGGGATACGCAGTATTTT. It specifies CASRGQGWDTQYF.

The genes are TRBV29-1 and TRBJ2-1, with 8 bases identical to TRBD1. Looked up from germline, CDR1 is SQVTM and CDR2 is ANQGSEA. Trimming removed 7 bases from V and 2 bases from J; junction bases left unmatched: 7. The CDR3 loop spans 14 amino acids. CDR3 DNA sequence: TGCAGCGCTTCAGGGGGCTCAGCCTACAATGAGCAGTTCTTC. This sequence encodes CSASGGSAYNEQFF.

This clonotype was picked up one time. A junction boundary mismatches the germline segment, possibly from a read error. The genes are TRBV7-2 and TRBJ1-6; no clear D gene. Germline V gene sequence: CDR1 SGHTA, CDR2 FQGNSA. The CDR3 totals 14 residues. CDR3 nucleotide sequence: TGTGCCAGCAGCTTAAAGGGAGATAATTCACGCCTCCACTTT. It specifies CASSLKGDNSRLHF.

This clonotype was found once. Because it lacks the conserved phenylalanine or tryptophan at the end, this CDR3 is likely a read error. V and J are TRBV10-2 and TRBJ1-2, with 7 bases fitting TRBD1. J lost 6 bases, V lost 3 bases, and 7 bases had no gene match. The CDR3 runs 14 residues. Germline assignment: CDR1 WSHSY and CDR2 SAAADI. CDR3 protein: CASSEGGRRHGYTL. The DNA of the CDR3 is TGCGCCAGCAGTGAAGGGGGCCGCCGGCATGGCTACACCCTC.

The V call is TRBV5-5, the J call TRBJ1-2, with 7 bases matching TRBD1. CDR1 is SGHKS, CDR2 YYEKEE, per germline (reference sequence). V dropped 5 bases and J dropped 9; count of bases not matched to a gene: 16. The CDR3 sequence is 15 residues long. The DNA for the CDR3 is TGTGCCAGCAGAGAGGGACAGAACCTTCGGCTCAGCTACACCTTC. It translates to CASREGQNLRLSYTF.

This chain connects TRBV7-9 to TRBJ2-2, with D unresolved. Trimming cost V 5 bases and J 5 bases, with 15 bases left between them. Germline CDR1 is SEHNR and CDR2 is FQNEAQ (reference sequence). This CDR3 is built from 15 residues. This CDR3 reads CASSPPRIGTGELFF. CDR3 DNA: TGTGCCAGCAGCCCCCCAAGGATTGGGACCGGGGAGCTGTTTTTT.

The CDR3 sequence is CASIPGQGTYNEQFF. The CDR3 DNA is TGTGCCAGCATCCCGGGACAGGGGACCTACAATGAGCAGTTCTTC. The chain has TRBV7-9 and TRBJ2-1, with 10 nucleotides matching TRBD1. The V segment lost 7 bases and the J segment 2 bases; nucleotides outside the gene matches: 5. CDR1 is SEHNR and CDR2 is FQNEAQ in the germline V gene (reference sequence). This CDR3 contains 15 residues.

In its sample, this clonotype was seen a few times. The V and J genes are TRBV9 and TRBJ2-7; the match to TRBD2 covers 8 bases. J was trimmed by 7 bases and V by 4 bases; bases with no gene match: 7. Germline CDR1 reads SGDLS; CDR2 reads YYNGEE. The length of the CDR3 is 13 residues. CDR3 in amino acids: CASSPRTSREQYF. For the CDR3, the DNA is TGTGCCAGCAGCCCTCGGACTAGCAGGGAGCAGTACTTC.

This rearrangement joins TRBV14 to TRBJ2-7, with D possibly being TRBD1 or TRBD2 (5 bases each). V was trimmed by 3 bases and J by 5 bases, leaving 26 bases between them. The CDR3 contains 18 residues. CDR1 is SGHDN, CDR2 FVKESK, per germline. This CDR3 reads CASSHPQEGWDPTHEQYF. The DNA for the CDR3 is TGTGCCAGCAGCCATCCTCAAGAAGGATGGGACCCGACCCACGAGCAGTACTTC.

The chain couples TRBV3-1 to TRBJ2-5; 9 nucleotides match TRBD2. The CDR3 spans 17 residues. V lost 1 base to trimming and J lost 0 bases; unmatched junction nucleotides: 6. Per the germline V gene, CDR1 is LGHDT and CDR2 is YNNKEL (reference sequence). The CDR3 region is CASSQGDAGGDQETQYF. The CDR3 DNA reads as TGTGCCAGCAGCCAAGGGGATGCGGGAGGGGACCAAGAGACCCAGTACTTC.

This rearrangement joins TRBV27 to TRBJ2-2; D unresolved. This CDR3 comprises 14 residues. In germline, CDR1 is MNHEY, CDR2 SMNVEV (reference sequence). Trimming took 7 bases from V and 0 from J, leaving 9 bases between them. For the CDR3, the DNA is TGTGCCAGCACCGCCAGTCCGAACACCGGGGAGCTGTTTTTT. Its protein product is CASTASPNTGELFF.

This chain connects TRBV7-2 to TRBJ2-3; no definite D call. The CDR3 is 15 residues long. V dropped 5 bases and J dropped 0 bases, with 12 bases sitting between them. From germline, CDR1 is SGHTA and CDR2 FQGNSA. CDR3 sequence reads: CASSTLATSTDTQYF. CDR3 sequence (DNA): TGTGCCAGCAGCACTTTAGCCACTAGCACAGATACGCAGTATTTT. Variable domain in full (rest from reference TRBV7-2 and TRBJ2-3): GAGVSQSPSNKVTEKGKDVELRCDPISGHTALYWYRQSLGQGLEFLIYFQGNSAPDKSGLPSDRFSAERTGGSVSTLTIQRTQQEDSAVYLCASSTLATSTDTQYFGPGTRLTVL.

The chain joins TRBV6-1 to TRBJ2-1; 9 nucleotides match TRBD1. This CDR3 has 17 amino acids. The J segment lost 1 base and the V segment lost 6 bases, leaving 10 bases of the junction unmatched. From germline, CDR1 is MNHNS and CDR2 SASEGT. The CDR3 sequence is CASSSLPGQGSYNEQFF. The CDR3 nucleotides are TGTGCCAGCAGCTCCCTACCGGGACAGGGTTCCTACAATGAGCAGTTCTTC.

This CDR3 is CSGGQDRNTIYF. The CDR3 coding sequence is TGCAGCGGGGGACAGGATAGAAACACCATATATTTT. The genes are TRBV29-1 and TRBJ1-3; 8 nucleotides align to TRBD1. Germline loops: CDR1 SQVTM, CDR2 ANQGSEA. This CDR3 region has 12 residues. V was clipped by 7 bases and J by 5 bases; unmatched bases: 4.

The chain carries TRBV28 and TRBJ1-1; 10 bases agree with TRBD1. The germline V gene encodes CDR1 MDHEN and CDR2 SYDVKM. With 3 bases clipped from V and 6 bases from J, the junction kept 7 bases outside the gene matches. The length of the CDR3 is 15 residues. The CDR3 region has the DNA TGTGCCAGCAGTTTTCAGGGACAGGGGTATCCTGAAGCTTTCTTT. As protein: CASSFQGQGYPEAFF.

This clonotype has a handful of counts. DNA of the CDR3: TGTGCCAGCAGCCCAGCGGCGGGACTAGCGGTATACTTC. It translates to CASSPAAGLAVYF. The chain is built from TRBV3-1 and TRBJ2-7; 11 bases map to TRBD2. There are 13 residues in the CDR3. With 4 bases clipped from V and 13 bases from J, the junction kept 9 bases outside the gene matches. Germline CDR1 is LGHDT and CDR2 is YNNKEL (reference sequence).

The chain joins TRBV19 to TRBJ2-1; D remains ambiguous. Germline CDR1 and CDR2: LNHDA and SQIVND (reference sequence). Trimming stripped 6 bases from V and 1 base from J, with 13 bases between. The CDR3 has 15 residues. The CDR3 protein is CASRIRTASYNEQFF. Written as DNA, the CDR3 is TGTGCCAGTAGAATAAGAACGGCGTCCTACAATGAGCAGTTCTTC. Full variable domain (remainder filled in from reference TRBV19 and TRBJ2-1): DGGITQSPKYLFRKEGQNVTLSCEQNLNHDAMYWYRQDPGQGLRLIYYSQIVNDFQKGDIAEGYSVSREKKESFPLTVTSAQKNPTAFYLCASRIRTASYNEQFFGPGTRLTVL.